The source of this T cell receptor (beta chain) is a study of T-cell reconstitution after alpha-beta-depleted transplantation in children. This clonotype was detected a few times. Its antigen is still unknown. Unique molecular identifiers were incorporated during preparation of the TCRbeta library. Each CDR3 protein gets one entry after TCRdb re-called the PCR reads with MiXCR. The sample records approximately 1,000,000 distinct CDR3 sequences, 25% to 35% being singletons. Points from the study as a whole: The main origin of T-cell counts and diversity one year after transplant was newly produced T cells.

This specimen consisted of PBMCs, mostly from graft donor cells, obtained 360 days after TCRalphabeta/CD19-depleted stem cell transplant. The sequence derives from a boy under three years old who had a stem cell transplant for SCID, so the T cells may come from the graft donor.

This CDR3 reads CATSNLLALSDEQYF. The CDR3 DNA reads as TGTGCCACCAGCAATCTACTGGCCCTTAGCGACGAGCAGTACTTC. The rearrangement joins TRBV15 to TRBJ2-7, with a possible D match to TRBD2 (5 bases). Per germline, CDR1 LNHNV and CDR2 YYDKDF (reference sequence). This CDR3 has 15 residues. Trimming removed 4 bases at V and 5 bases at J, with 18 bases between.